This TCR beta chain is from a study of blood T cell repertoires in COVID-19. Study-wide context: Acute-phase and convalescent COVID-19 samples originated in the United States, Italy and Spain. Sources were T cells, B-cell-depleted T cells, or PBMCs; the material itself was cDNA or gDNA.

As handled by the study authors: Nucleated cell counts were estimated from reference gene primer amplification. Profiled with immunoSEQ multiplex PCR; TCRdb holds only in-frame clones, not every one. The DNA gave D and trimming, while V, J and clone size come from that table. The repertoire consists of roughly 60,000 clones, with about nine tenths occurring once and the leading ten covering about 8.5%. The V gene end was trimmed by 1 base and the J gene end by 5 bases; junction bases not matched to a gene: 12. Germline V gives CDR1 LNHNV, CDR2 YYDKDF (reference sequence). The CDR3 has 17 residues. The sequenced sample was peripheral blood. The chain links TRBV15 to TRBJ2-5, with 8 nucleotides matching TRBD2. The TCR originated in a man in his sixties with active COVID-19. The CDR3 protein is CATSRAYQTAGAETQYF. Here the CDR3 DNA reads TGTGCCACCAGCAGAGCCTACCAGACAGCGGGAGCTGAGACCCAGTACTTC.